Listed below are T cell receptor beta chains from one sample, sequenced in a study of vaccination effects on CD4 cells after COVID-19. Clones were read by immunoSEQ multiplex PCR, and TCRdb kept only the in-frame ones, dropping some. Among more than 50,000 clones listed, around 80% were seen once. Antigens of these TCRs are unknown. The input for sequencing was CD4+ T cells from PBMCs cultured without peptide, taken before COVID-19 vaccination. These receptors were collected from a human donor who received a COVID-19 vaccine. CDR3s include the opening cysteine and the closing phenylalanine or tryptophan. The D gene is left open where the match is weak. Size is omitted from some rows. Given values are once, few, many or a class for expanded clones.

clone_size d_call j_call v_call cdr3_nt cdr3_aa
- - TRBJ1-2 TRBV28 TGTGCCAGCAGTCCTCGACAGGATCGGTATGGCTACACCTTC CASSPRQDRYGYTF
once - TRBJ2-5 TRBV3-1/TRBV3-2 TGTGCCAGCAGCCAGGACCAAGAGACCCAGTACTTC CASSQDQETQYF
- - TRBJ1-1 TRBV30 TGTGCCTGGAATCGGGGGAACACTGAAGCTTTCTTT CAWNRGNTEAFF
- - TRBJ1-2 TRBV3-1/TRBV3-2 TGTGCCAGCAGCCAAGACGGGGCTTCCTATGGCTACACCTTC CASSQDGASYGYTF
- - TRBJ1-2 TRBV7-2 TGTGCCAGCAGCTTAGCGGGACTCGCGAACTATGGCTACACCTTC CASSLAGLANYGYTF
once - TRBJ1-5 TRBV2 TGTGCCAGCGAGGCCCCGGGGGGCAATCAGCCCCAGCATTTT CASEAPGGNQPQHF
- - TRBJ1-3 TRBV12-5 TGTGCTAGTGGTTTGAGGGTCACCAACTCTGGAAACACCATATATTTT CASGLRVTNSGNTIYF
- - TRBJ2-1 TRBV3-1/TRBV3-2 TGTGCCAGCAGCCAAGGGGAGGCTGAGCAGTTCTTC CASSQGEAEQFF
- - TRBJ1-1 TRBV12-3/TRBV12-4 TGTGCCAGCAGTTTGGTAGGGGCTGCTGAAGCTTTCTTT CASSLVGAAEAFF
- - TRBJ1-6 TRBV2 TGTGCCAGCGAACCCGCGGGACAAAATTCCAATTCACCCCTCCACTTT CASEPAGQNSNSPLHF
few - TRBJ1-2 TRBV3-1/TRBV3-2 TGTGCCAGCAGCCCGACGGTAGGGGTAGTTGGCTACACCTTC CASSPTVGVVGYTF
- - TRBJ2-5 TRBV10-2 TGCGCCATCGACCCATGGCAGGGTGAATTCCAAGAGACCCAGTACTTC CAIDPWQGEFQETQYF
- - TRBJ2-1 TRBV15 TGTGCCACCAGCAGTCAGGGTGGGTCCTACAATGAGCAGTTCTTC CATSSQGGSYNEQFF
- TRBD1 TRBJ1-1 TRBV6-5 TGTGCCAGCAGTACCGACAGGGGTCCCATTTTTGAAGCTTTCTTT CASSTDRGPIFEAFF
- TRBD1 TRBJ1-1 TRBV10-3 TGTGCCTCTGGACAGGCCGAGGCAATTGAAGCTTTCTTT CASGQAEAIEAFF
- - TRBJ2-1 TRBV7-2 TGTGCCAGCAGCCCAGGGGGGACAGACTCCTACAATGAGCAGTTCTTC CASSPGGTDSYNEQFF
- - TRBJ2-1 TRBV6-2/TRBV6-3 TGTGCCAGCAGTTACGGCGGACGGGAGCAACGGTTCTTC CASSYGGREQRFF
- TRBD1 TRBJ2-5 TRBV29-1 TGCAGCGTTGTCGGGGCCAGGGGGCGAGAGACCCAGTACTTC CSVVGARGRETQYF
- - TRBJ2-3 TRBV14 TGTGCCAGCAGCCAGGGAGGAAGCACAGATACGCAGTATTTT CASSQGGSTDTQYF
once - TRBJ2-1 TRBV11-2 TGTGCCAGCGCCTGGGGACGGTACAATGAGCAGTTCTTC CASAWGRYNEQFF
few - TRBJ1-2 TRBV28 TGTGCCAGCAGCAAGCAGACGGACTATGGCTACACCTTC CASSKQTDYGYTF
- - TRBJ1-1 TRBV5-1 TGCGCCAGCAGCTTGGCCTATGAGGGTGAAGCTTTCTTT CASSLAYEGEAFF
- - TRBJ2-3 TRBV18 TGTGCCAGCTCACCAGGGATCGCAGATACGCAGTATTTT CASSPGIADTQYF
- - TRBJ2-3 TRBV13 TGTGCCAGCAGCTTACGGGGCGCGAAAGATACGCAGTATTTT CASSLRGAKDTQYF
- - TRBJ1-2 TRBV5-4 TGTGCCAGCAGCTTTAGGGGAAACTATGGCTACACCTTC CASSFRGNYGYTF
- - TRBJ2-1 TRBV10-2 TGCGCCAGCGGATTAACCTACAATGAGCAGTTCTTC CASGLTYNEQFF
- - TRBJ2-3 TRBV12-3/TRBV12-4 TGTGCCAGCACCATCTACAGGGCCGATACGCAGTATTTT CASTIYRADTQYF
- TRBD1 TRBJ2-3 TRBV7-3 TGTGCCAGCAGCTTTCTAGGGGGCACCAGCACAGATACGCAGTATTTT CASSFLGGTSTDTQYF
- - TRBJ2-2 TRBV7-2 TGTGCCAGCAGCTTAGAGTGGAACACCGGGGAGCTGTTTTTT CASSLEWNTGELFF
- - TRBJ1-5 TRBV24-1 TGTGCCACCAGTGATTTCAGGGCGTATCAGCCCCAGCATTTT CATSDFRAYQPQHF